This T cell receptor (beta chain) was identified during a study of OX40 agonist ivuxolimab in advanced cancers. Study in general: Each patient was given ivuxolimab into a vein every 2 weeks, at 0.01 to 10 mg/kg. Partial responses were observed in three patients, of whom one had hepatocellular carcinoma and two had cutaneous melanoma. Participants, 82.7% male, averaged roughly 60 years of age, ranging from roughly 20 to 80. Points from the study as a whole: The expanded peripheral T cells' antigen specificity was not determined.

Details on this clone: Its cognate antigen is unknown.

Germline CDR1 PRHDT, CDR2 FYEKMQ (reference sequence). Trimming took off 2 bases at V and 4 bases at J, with 11 bases between the two ends. The CDR3 extends over 14 amino acids. Here immunoSEQ multiplex PCR was the method, and the copy in TCRdb shows in-frame clones only, minus some. The table has 70,000 to 75,000 clones, around nine tenths seen once. The sample in question was CD4+ or CD8+ T cells sorted from blood, obtained in a trial of the OX40 agonist ivuxolimab. This sequence originates from an adult with an advanced solid tumor such as melanoma, head and neck, liver or kidney cancer. The rearrangement uses TRBV13 and TRBJ1-1; no definite D call. The CDR3 region is CASSLPALVTEAFF. As DNA, the CDR3 is TGTGCCAGCAGCTTACCAGCCTTGGTCACTGAAGCTTTCTTT.